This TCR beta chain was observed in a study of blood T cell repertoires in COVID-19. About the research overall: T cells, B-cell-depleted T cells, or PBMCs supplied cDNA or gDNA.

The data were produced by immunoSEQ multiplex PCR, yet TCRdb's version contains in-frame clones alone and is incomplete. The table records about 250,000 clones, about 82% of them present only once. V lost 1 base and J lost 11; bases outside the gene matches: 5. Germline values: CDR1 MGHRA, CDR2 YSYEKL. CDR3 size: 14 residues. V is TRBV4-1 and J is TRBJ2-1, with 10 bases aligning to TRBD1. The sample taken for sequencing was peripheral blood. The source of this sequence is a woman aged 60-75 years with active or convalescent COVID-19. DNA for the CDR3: TGCGCCAGCAGCCAAGGTGACAGGGGGCTTAAGCAGTTCTTC. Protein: CASSQGDRGLKQFF.